The 14 T cell receptor beta chains below come from one sample, sequenced in a study of T cells in tuberculosis. Time point defined: new active TB diagnosis, blood taken before or within 7 days of starting treatment. Produced via immunoSEQ multiplex PCR; TCRdb's table is partial and in-frame only. The table includes some 30,000 clones, around nine tenths detected once. The material was PBMCs, obtained at tuberculosis diagnosis. These receptors came from an adult with tuberculosis.

The table lists this clone with a few counts. The chain recombines TRBV18 with TRBJ2-7, with TRBD2 as a possible D gene (6 bases). The CDR3 is made up of 14 amino acids. The germline V gene encodes CDR1 KGHSH and CDR2 LQKENI. Trimming took 4 bases from V and 4 from J, leaving 14 bases between them. The DNA for the CDR3 is TGTGCCAGCTCACTTACCGGGACTCCTTACGAGCAGTACTTC. Its protein product is CASSLTGTPYEQYF.

V usage is TRBV19 and J usage is TRBJ1-5; no definite D call. Trimming stripped 3 bases from V and 0 bases from J, with 6 bases between. Germline V gene sequence: CDR1 LNHDA, CDR2 SQIVND (reference sequence). The CDR3 is 14 residues long. In nucleotides, the CDR3 is TGTGCCAGTAGTATCAGAAATAGCAATCAGCCCCAGCATTTT. Translation gives CASSIRNSNQPQHF.

The chain couples TRBV14 to TRBJ1-2; 8 bases align to TRBD1. The CDR3 consists of 15 residues. CDR1 and CDR2 from the germline V gene are SGHDN and FVKESK. V shed 4 bases and J 3 bases; nucleotides not matched to a gene: 7. CDR3 residues: CASSLTGGADYGYTF. The CDR3 coding sequence is TGTGCCAGCAGCCTCACAGGGGGAGCGGACTATGGCTACACCTTC. Using reference TRBV14 and TRBJ1-2 for the parts outside the CDR3, the full variable domain is EAGVTQFPSHSVIEKGQTVTLRCDPISGHDNLYWYRRVMGKEIKFLLHFVKESKQDESGMPNNRFLAERTGGTYSTLKVQPAELEDSGVYFCASSLTGGADYGYTFGSGTRLTVV.

The V gene is TRBV5-6, the J gene TRBJ2-7, with TRBD1 matching over 8 bases. The germline gives CDR1 SGHDT, CDR2 YYEEEE. Germline trimming cut 4 bases from V and 0 bases from J; bases unmatched to any gene: 12. This CDR3 is built from 17 residues. CDR3 region: CASSPPGGRGDSYEQYF. The CDR3 DNA reads as TGTGCCAGCAGCCCCCCAGGGGGCAGGGGGGACTCCTACGAGCAGTACTTC.

The chain employs TRBV28 and TRBJ2-7; 7 nucleotides agree with TRBD2. The V gene end was trimmed by 3 bases and the J gene end by 2 bases; junction bases not matched to a gene: 7. The CDR3 totals 15 residues. Germline V gene lookup returns CDR1 MDHEN and CDR2 SYDVKM. CDR3 coding DNA: TGTGCCAGCAGTTTGGGCGGGAGAGTTACCTACGAGCAGTACTTC. Translated: CASSLGGRVTYEQYF.

The V and J genes are TRBV11-2 and TRBJ1-1, with 7 bases fitting TRBD1. J lost 11 bases, V lost 4 bases, and 7 bases had no gene match. CDR1 is SGHAT and CDR2 is FQNNGV in the germline V gene. The CDR3 totals 12 residues. DNA of the CDR3: TGTGCCAGCAGCTCTCAGGGGGGAGACGCTTTCTTT. Amino acids: CASSSQGGDAFF.

The V gene is TRBV4-2, the J gene TRBJ2-3; D remains ambiguous. This CDR3 has 16 amino acids. Trimming pared 0 bases from V and 1 base from J, leaving 11 bases between. Germline CDR1 LGHNA, CDR2 YNFKEQ. For the CDR3, the DNA is TGTGCCAGCAGCCAAGAGTCGGCAGGTGGCACAGATACGCAGTATTTT. Translating it yields CASSQESAGGTDTQYF.

This sequence joins TRBV4-1 and TRBJ1-5, with D possibly TRBD1 on 6 matching bases. The CDR3 contains 17 residues. V dropped 2 bases and J dropped 4 bases, with 18 bases sitting between them. Germline lookup yields CDR1 MGHRA and CDR2 YSYEKL. CDR3 loop: CASSQPWAGAQNQPQHF. CDR3 nucleotides: TGCGCCAGCAGCCAACCGTGGGCGGGGGCTCAGAATCAGCCCCAGCATTTT.

This CDR3 is CASMGGLAGSYEQYF. The CDR3 region has the DNA TGTGCCAGCATGGGGGGACTAGCGGGTTCCTACGAGCAGTACTTC. This chain uses TRBV2 with TRBJ2-7; 12 nucleotides align to TRBD2. The CDR3 length is 15 residues. The J segment lost 1 base and the V segment lost 7 bases, leaving 5 bases of the junction unmatched. Germline assignment: CDR1 SNHLY and CDR2 FYNNEI.

V usage is TRBV6-6 and J usage is TRBJ1-1; TRBD1 might be the D (5 bases). V shed 0 bases and J shed 7 bases, with 12 bases lying between them. Germline assignment: CDR1 MNHNY and CDR2 SVGAGI (reference sequence). The CDR3 totals 14 residues. The DNA of the CDR3 is TGTGCCAGCAGTTACTCGGCGGACATCAATGAAGCTTTCTTT. This codes for CASSYSADINEAFF.

Here the CDR3 reads CASSLGQGSEGNTIYF. Written as DNA, the CDR3 is TGTGCCAGCAGTTTGGGGCAGGGATCGGAGGGAAACACCATATATTTT. V gene TRBV28 combines with J gene TRBJ1-3; weak D call: TRBD1 (5 bases). Germline CDR1 reads MDHEN; CDR2 reads SYDVKM. V was shortened by 3 bases and J by 4 bases, with 16 bases between the two germline ends. The CDR3 extends over 16 amino acids.

This clone was observed a few times. CDR3 region: CASSSPGTAYEQYF. The CDR3 region has the DNA TGTGCCAGCAGTTCCCCCGGGACAGCCTACGAGCAGTACTTC. The chain combines TRBV6-5 with TRBJ2-7; 7 bases fit TRBD1. V dropped 4 bases and J dropped 2; count of bases not matched to a gene: 5. Per germline, CDR1 MNHEY and CDR2 SVGAGI. The CDR3 loop spans 14 amino acids.

This chain joins TRBV10-2 and TRBJ1-2; D might be TRBD1 (5 bases). Trimming stripped 1 base from V and 6 bases from J, with 6 bases between. Germline V gene data show CDR1 as WSHSY and CDR2 as SAAADI. The CDR3 runs 12 residues. DNA of the CDR3: TGCGCCAGCAGTGAGTGGGGGGATGGCTACACCTTC. It yields the protein CASSEWGDGYTF.

This clone was seen just once. The chain joins TRBV11-1 to TRBJ1-4, with unresolved D. Germline CDR1 is SGHAT and CDR2 is FQDESV (reference sequence). Trimming removed 3 bases from V and 8 bases from J, with 10 bases in between. The CDR3 runs 13 residues. The CDR3 loop reads CASSLSLREKLFF. The CDR3 nucleotides read TGTGCCAGCAGCTTGAGCCTCCGGGAAAAACTGTTTTTT.